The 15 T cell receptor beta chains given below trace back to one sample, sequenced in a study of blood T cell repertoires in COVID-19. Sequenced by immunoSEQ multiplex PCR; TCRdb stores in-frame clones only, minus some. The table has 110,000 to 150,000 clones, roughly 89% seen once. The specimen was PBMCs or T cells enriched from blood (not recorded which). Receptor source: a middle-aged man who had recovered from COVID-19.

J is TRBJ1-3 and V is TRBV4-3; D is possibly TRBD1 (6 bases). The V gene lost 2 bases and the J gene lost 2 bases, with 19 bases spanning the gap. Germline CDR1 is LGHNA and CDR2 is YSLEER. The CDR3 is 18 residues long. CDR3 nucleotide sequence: TGCGCCAGCAGCCAATCCCCCAGGGGCGGGGGTACTGGAAACACCATATATTTT. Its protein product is CASSQSPRGGGTGNTIYF.

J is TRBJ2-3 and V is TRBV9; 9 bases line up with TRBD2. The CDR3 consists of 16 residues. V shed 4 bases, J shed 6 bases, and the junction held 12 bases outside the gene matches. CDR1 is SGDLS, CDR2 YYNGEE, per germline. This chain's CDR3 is CASSISSGAIGDTQYF. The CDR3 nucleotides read TGTGCCAGCAGCATCTCTAGCGGGGCGATCGGGGATACGCAGTATTTT.

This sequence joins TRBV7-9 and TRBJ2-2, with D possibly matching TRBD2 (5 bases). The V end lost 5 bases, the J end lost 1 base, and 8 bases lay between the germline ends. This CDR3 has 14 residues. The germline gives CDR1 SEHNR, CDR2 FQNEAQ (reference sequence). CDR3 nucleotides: TGTGCCAGCAGCCCCGGGGTGAACACCGGGGAGCTGTTTTTT. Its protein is CASSPGVNTGELFF.

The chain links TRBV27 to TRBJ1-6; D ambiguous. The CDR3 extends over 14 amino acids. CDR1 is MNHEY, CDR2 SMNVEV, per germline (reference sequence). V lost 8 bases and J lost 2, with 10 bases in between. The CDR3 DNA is TGTGCCAGCTCCAGAGGGACCTATAATTCACCCCTCCACTTT. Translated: CASSRGTYNSPLHF.

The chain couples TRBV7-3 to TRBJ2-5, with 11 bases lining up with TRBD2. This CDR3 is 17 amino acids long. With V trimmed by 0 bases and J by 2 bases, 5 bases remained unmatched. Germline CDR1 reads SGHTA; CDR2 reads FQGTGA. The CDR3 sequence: CASSLTPGLAGQETQYF. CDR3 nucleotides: TGTGCCAGCAGCTTAACCCCTGGACTAGCGGGTCAAGAGACCCAGTACTTC.

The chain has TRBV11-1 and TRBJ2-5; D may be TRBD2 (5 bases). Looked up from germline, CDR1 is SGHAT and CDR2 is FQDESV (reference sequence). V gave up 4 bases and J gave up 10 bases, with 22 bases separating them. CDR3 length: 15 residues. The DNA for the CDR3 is TGTGCCAGCAGCTACGACGGAGAGGGATTTAACGACCAGTACTTC. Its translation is CASSYDGEGFNDQYF.

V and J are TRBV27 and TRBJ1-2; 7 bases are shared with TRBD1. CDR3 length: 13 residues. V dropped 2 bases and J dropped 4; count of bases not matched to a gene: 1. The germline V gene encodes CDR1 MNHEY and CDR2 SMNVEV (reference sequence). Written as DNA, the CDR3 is TGTGCCAGCAGTTTACAGGGGGGCTATGGCTACACCTTC. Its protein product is CASSLQGGYGYTF.

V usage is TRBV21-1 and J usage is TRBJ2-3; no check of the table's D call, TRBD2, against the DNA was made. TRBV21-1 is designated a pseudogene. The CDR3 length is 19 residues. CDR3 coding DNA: TGTGCCAGCAGCAAGCCACTAGCGGGAGGCATGGTGGGGAAAGATACGCAGTATTTT. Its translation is CASSKPLAGGMVGKDTQYF.

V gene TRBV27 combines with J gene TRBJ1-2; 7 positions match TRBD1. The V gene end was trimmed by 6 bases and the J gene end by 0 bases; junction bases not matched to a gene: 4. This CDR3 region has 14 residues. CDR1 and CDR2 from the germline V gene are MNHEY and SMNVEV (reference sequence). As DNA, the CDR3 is TGTGCCAGCAGCCGGGACAGAGCTAACTATGGCTACACCTTC. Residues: CASSRDRANYGYTF.

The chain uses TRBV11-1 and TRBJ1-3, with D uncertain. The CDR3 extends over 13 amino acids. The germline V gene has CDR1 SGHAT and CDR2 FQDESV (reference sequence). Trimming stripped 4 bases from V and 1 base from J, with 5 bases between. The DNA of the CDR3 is TGTGCCAGCAGCTCCCAGTCTGGAAACACCATATATTTT. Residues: CASSSQSGNTIYF.

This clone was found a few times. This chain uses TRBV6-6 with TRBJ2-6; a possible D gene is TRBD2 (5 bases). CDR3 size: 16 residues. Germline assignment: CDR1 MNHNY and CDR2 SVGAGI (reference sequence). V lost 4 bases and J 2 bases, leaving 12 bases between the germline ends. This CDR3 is CASSLRSGTGANVLTF. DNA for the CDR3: TGTGCCAGCAGTTTACGGTCCGGGACTGGGGCCAACGTCCTGACTTTC.

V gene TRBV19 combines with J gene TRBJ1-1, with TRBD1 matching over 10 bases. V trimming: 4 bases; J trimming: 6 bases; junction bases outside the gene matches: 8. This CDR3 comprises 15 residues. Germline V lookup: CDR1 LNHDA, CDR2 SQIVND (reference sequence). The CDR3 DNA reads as TGTGCCAGTAGTAGAAGGGGGACAGGGGAGGCTGAAGCTTTCTTT. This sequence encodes CASSRRGTGEAEAFF. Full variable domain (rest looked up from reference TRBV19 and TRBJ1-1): DGGITQSPKYLFRKEGQNVTLSCEQNLNHDAMYWYRQDPGQGLRLIYYSQIVNDFQKGDIAEGYSVSREKKESFPLTVTSAQKNPTAFYLCASSRRGTGEAEAFFGQGTRLTVV.

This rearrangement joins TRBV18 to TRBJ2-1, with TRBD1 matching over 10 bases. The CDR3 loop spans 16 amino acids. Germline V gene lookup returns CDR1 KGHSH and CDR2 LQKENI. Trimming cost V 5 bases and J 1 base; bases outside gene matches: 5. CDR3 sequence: CASSTRTGGSYNEQFF. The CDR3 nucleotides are TGTGCCAGCTCAACTCGGACAGGGGGTTCCTACAATGAGCAGTTCTTC.

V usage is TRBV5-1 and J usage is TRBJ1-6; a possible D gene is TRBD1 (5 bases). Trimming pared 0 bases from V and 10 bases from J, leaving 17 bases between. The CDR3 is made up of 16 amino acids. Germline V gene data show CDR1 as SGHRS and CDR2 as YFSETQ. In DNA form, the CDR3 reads TGCGCCAGCAGCTTGGGCCCTGGGGGGGAAGGCTCACCCCTCCACTTT. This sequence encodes CASSLGPGGEGSPLHF.

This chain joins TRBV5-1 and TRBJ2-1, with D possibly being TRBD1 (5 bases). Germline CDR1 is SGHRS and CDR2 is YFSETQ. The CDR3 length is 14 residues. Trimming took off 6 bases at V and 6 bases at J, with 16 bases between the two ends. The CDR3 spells CASNLMVGANEQFF. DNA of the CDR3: TGCGCCAGCAATCTGATGGTTGGGGCCAATGAGCAGTTCTTC.